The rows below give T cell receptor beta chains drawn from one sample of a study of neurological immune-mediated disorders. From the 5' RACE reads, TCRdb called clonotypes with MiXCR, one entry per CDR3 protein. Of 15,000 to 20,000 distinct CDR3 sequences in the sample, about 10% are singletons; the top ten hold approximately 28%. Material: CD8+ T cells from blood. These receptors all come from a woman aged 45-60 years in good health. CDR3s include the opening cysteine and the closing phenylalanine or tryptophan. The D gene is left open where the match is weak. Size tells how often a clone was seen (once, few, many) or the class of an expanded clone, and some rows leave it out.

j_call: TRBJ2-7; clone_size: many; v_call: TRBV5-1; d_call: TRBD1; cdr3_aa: CASSINRGYPYEQYF; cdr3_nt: TGCGCCAGCAGTATTAACAGGGGCTACCCCTACGAGCAGTACTTC
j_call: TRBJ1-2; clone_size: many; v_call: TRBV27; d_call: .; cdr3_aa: CASSLVMGNGYTF; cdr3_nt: TGTGCCAGCAGTTTAGTGATGGGGAATGGCTACACCTTC
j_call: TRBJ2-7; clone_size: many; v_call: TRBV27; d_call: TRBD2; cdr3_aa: CATHLAGEQYF; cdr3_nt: TGTGCCACCCATTTAGCGGGTGAGCAGTACTTC
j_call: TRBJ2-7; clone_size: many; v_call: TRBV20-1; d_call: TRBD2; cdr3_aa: CSAHLLAGVGEQYF; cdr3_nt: TGCAGTGCACATCTACTAGCGGGAGTTGGGGAGCAGTACTTC
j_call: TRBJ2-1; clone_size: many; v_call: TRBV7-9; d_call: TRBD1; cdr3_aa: CASSSRDREQNEQFF; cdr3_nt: TGTGCCAGCAGCTCGCGGGACAGGGAGCAAAATGAGCAGTTCTTC
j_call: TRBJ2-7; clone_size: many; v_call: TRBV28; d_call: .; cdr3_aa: CASSLYYEQYF; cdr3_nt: TGTGCCAGCAGTTTGTACTACGAGCAGTACTTC
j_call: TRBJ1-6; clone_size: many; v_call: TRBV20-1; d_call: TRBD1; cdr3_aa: CSATGQGSSYNSPLHF; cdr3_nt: TGCAGTGCTACGGGACAGGGGAGCTCCTATAATTCACCCCTCCACTTT
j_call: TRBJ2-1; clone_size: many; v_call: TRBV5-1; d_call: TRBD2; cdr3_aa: CASNLLAGGSDEQFF; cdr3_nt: TGCGCCAGCAACTTACTAGCGGGAGGGTCGGATGAGCAGTTCTTC
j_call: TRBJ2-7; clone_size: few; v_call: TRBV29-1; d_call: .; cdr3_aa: CSVQAGTTYEQYF; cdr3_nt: TGCAGCGTTCAGGCAGGAACGACCTACGAGCAGTACTTC
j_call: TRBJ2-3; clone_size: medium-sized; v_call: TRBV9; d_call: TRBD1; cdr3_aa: CASTPEGATDTQYF; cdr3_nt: TGTGCCAGCACCCCCGAGGGGGCCACAGATACGCAGTATTTT
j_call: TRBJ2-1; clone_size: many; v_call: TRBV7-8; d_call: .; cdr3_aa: CASSPTTYNEQFF; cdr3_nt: TGTGCCAGCAGCCCCACAACTTACAATGAGCAGTTCTTC
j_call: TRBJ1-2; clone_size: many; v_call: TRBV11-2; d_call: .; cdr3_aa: CASSRTDGYTF; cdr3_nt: TGTGCCAGCAGCCGGACAGATGGCTACACCTTC
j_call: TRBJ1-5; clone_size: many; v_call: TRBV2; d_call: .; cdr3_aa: CASRGFGGSNQPQHF; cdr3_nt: TGTGCCAGCAGGGGGTTCGGGGGAAGCAATCAGCCCCAGCATTTT
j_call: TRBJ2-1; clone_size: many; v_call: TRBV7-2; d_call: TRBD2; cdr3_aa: CASSLGGIGLLDNEQFF; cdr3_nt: TGTGCCAGCAGCTTGGGGGGGATAGGACTCCTAGATAATGAGCAGTTCTTC
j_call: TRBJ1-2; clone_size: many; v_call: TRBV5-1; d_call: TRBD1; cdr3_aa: CASSLGDRVSYGYTF; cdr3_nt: TGCGCCAGCAGCTTGGGAGACAGGGTGTCCTATGGCTACACCTTC
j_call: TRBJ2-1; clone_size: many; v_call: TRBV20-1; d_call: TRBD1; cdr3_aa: CSARSGQVSYNEQFF; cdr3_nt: TGCAGTGCTAGGTCCGGACAGGTCTCCTACAATGAGCAGTTCTTC
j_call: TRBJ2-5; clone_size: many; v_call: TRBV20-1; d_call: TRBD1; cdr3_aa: CSARDRDRDQETQYF; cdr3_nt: TGCAGTGCTAGAGACCGGGACAGAGATCAAGAGACCCAGTACTTC
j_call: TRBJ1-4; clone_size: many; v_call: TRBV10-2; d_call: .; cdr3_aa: CASSASSGEKLFF; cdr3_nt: TGCGCCAGCAGTGCAAGCTCCGGTGAAAAACTGTTTTTT
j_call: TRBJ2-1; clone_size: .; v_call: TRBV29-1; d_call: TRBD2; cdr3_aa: CSVGLAPYNEQFF; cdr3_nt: TGCAGCGTCGGACTAGCGCCCTACAATGAGCAGTTCTTC
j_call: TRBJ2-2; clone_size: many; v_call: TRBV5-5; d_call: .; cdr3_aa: CASSARGANTGELFF; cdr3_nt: TGTGCCAGCAGTGCTAGGGGGGCGAACACCGGGGAGCTGTTTTTT
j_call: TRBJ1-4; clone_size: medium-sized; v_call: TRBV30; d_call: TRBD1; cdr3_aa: CAWSLTGDEKLFF; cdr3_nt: TGTGCCTGGAGTTTGACAGGGGATGAAAAACTGTTTTTT
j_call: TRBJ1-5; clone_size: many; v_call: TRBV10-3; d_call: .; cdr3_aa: CAISDSTGNQPQHF; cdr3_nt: TGTGCCATCAGCGACTCCACCGGGAATCAGCCCCAGCATTTT
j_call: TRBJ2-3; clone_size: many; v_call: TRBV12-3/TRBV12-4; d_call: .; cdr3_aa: CASRGPAGGLYTDTQYF; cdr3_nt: TGTGCCAGCAGGGGGCCAGCAGGGGGACTATACACAGATACGCAGTATTTT
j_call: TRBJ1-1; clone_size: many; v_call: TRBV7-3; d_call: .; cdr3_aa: CASSPSQGLRTEAFF; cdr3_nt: TGTGCCAGCAGCCCCTCCCAGGGTCTGCGCACTGAAGCTTTCTTT
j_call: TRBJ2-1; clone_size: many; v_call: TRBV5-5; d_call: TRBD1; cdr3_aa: CASRIGQGSINEQFF; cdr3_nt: TGTGCCAGCAGAATCGGACAGGGAAGCATCAATGAGCAGTTCTTC
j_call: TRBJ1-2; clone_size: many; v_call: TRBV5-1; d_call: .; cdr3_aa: CASSLGSDGYTF; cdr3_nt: TGCGCCAGCAGCTTGGGCAGCGATGGGTACACCTTC
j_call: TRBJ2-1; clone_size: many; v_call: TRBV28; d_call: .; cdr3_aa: CASSLPGDEQFF; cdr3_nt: TGTGCCAGCAGTTTGCCCGGGGATGAGCAGTTCTTC
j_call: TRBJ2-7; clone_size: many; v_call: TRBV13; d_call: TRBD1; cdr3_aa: CASSPTDRGSEQYF; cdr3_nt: TGTGCCAGCAGCCCCACCGACAGGGGATCCGAGCAGTACTTC
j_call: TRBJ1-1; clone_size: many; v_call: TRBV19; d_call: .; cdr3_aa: CASTRHWDTEAFF; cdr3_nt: TGTGCCAGTACTAGGCATTGGGACACTGAAGCTTTCTTT
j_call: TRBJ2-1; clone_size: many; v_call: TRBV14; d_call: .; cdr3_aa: CASSQDFRLDEQFF; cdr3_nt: TGTGCCAGCAGCCAAGATTTTAGATTAGATGAGCAGTTCTTC
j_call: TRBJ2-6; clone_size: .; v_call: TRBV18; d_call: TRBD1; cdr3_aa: CASSPKTGGVSGANVLTF; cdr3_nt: TGTGCCAGCTCACCGAAGACAGGGGGCGTCTCTGGGGCCAACGTCCTGACTTTC
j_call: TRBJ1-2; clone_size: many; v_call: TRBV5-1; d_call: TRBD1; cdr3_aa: CASSLARGLGGYTF; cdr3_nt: TGCGCCAGCAGCTTGGCCAGGGGGCTCGGTGGCTACACCTTC
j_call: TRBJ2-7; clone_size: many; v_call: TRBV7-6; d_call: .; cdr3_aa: CASSLEGRDGLYEQYF; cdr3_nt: TGTGCCAGCAGCTTAGAGGGCAGGGATGGACTTTACGAGCAGTACTTC
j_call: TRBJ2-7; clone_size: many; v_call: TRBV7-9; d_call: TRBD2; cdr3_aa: CASSPSGREQYF; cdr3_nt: TGTGCCAGCAGCCCTAGCGGGAGGGAGCAGTACTTC
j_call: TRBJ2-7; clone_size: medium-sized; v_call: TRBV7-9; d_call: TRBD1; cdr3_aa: CASSPGGYEQYF; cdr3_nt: TGTGCCAGCAGCCCAGGGGGCTACGAGCAGTACTTC
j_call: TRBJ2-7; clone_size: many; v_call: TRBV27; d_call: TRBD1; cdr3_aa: CASTSLLQLGQNYEQYF; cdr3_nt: TGTGCCAGCACCTCTCTACTCCAACTGGGACAGAACTACGAGCAGTACTTC
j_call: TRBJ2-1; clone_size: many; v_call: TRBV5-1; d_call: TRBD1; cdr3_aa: CASSPDRATHNEQFF; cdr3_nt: TGCGCCAGCAGCCCAGACAGGGCAACCCACAATGAGCAGTTCTTC
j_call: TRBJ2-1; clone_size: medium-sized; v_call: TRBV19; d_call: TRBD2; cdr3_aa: CASSPYNGRFDEQFF; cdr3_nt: TGTGCCAGTAGTCCCTATAACGGGAGGTTCGATGAGCAGTTCTTC
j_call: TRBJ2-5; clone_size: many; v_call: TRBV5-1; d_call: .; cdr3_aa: CASSFSGQETQYF; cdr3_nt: TGCGCCAGCAGCTTCTCCGGGCAAGAGACCCAGTACTTC
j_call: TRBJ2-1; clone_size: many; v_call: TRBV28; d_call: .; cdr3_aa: CASRRTGVTYNEQFF; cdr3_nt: TGTGCCAGCAGGCGGACCGGAGTAACCTACAATGAGCAGTTCTTC
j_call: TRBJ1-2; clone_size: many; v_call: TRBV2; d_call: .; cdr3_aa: CASGRDPRLDYGYTF; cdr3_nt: TGTGCCAGCGGCCGGGACCCACGGTTGGACTATGGCTACACCTTC
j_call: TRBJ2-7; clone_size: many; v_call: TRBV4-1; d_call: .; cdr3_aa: CASSQNQGGEQYF; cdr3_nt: TGCGCCAGCAGCCAAAACCAGGGGGGGGAGCAGTACTTC
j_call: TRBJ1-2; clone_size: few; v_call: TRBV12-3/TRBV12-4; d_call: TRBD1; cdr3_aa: CASSRGSGYTF; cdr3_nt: TGTGCCAGCAGCAGGGGGTCGGGCTACACCTTC
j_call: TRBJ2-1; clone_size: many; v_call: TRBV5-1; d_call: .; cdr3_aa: CASSLGVNEQFF; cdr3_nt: TGCGCCAGCAGCTTGGGGGTCAATGAGCAGTTCTTC
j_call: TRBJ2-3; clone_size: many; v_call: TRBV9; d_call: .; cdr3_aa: CASSARLADPSDTQYF; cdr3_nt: TGTGCCAGCAGCGCCCGTTTAGCGGACCCGTCAGATACGCAGTATTTT
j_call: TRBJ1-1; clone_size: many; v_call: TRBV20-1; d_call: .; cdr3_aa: CSAIGQLVLNTEAFF; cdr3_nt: TGCAGTGCTATCGGCCAATTGGTACTGAACACTGAAGCTTTCTTT
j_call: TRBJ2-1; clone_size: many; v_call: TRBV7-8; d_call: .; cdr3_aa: CASSLLNYYEQFF; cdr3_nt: TGTGCCAGCAGCTTATTAAACTATTATGAGCAGTTCTTC
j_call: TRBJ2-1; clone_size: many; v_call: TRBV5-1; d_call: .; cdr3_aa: CASSLQQYNNNEQFF; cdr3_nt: TGCGCCAGCAGCTTACAACAGTATAATAACAATGAGCAGTTCTTC
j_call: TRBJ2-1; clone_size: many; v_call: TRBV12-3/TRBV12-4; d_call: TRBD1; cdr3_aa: CASSAGTGGHEQFF; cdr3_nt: TGTGCCAGCAGCGCCGGGACAGGGGGCCATGAGCAGTTCTTC
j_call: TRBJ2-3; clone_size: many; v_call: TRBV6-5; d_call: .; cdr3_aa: CASSYSRGPTDTQYF; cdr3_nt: TGTGCCAGCAGTTACTCGAGAGGTCCCACAGATACGCAGTATTTT
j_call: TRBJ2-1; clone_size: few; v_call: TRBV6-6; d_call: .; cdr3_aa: CASSYGNEQFF; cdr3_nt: TGTGCCAGCAGTTATGGGAATGAGCAGTTCTTC
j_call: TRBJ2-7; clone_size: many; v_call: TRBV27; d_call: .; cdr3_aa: CASSLRELGEQYF; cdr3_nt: TGTGCCAGCAGTTTACGGGAACTCGGAGAGCAGTACTTC
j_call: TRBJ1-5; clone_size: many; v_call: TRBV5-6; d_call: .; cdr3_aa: CASSPQLGQGGPQHF; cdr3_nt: TGTGCCAGCAGCCCGCAGCTGGGTCAAGGCGGGCCCCAGCATTTT
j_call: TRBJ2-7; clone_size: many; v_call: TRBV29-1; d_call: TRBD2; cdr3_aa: CSVVWTSRSYEQYF; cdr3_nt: TGCAGCGTTGTGTGGACTAGCCGATCCTACGAGCAGTACTTC
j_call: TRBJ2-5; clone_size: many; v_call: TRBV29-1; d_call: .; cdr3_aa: CSVEDRPVGSETQYF; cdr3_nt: TGCAGCGTTGAAGATCGGCCCGTGGGGTCGGAGACCCAGTACTTC